The 26 T cell receptor beta chains in this list originate from one sample, sequenced in a study of identical twins. TCRdb called the 5' RACE reads again in MiXCR, with one record for every CDR3 protein. Of some 730,000 distinct CDR3 sequences listed, 15% to 20% were seen once; the top ten hold 10% to 15%. These same data were also listed under a study on T cells expressing NK-cell markers.

Sequences were obtained from PBMCs. All receptors come from a woman younger than 35 in good health.

This clonotype was found a few times. V gene TRBV10-1 combines with J gene TRBJ2-1, with D perhaps assigned TRBD1 or TRBD2 (5 bases each). V lost 3 bases and J lost 1, with 13 bases in between. The CDR3 has 16 residues. The germline V gene encodes CDR1 WNHNN and CDR2 SYGVQD (reference sequence). For the CDR3, the DNA is TGCGCCAGCAGTGATCCAGGGACGAGATCCTACAATGAGCAGTTCTTC. Residues: CASSDPGTRSYNEQFF.

This clonotype was counted between two and nine times. The chain links TRBV5-5 to TRBJ2-7; D possibly matches TRBD1 or TRBD2 (5 bases each). Germline-derived CDR1 and CDR2 are SGHKS and YYEKEE (reference sequence). The CDR3 consists of 13 residues. V lost 0 bases and J lost 6, with 10 bases in between. The CDR3 region is CASSLDEGREQYF. CDR3 nucleotide sequence: TGTGCCAGCAGCTTGGACGAGGGGCGCGAGCAGTACTTC.

This chain links TRBV7-9 with TRBJ2-1; possibly TRBD2 for D (6 bases). The germline V and J ends were trimmed by 4 bases and 5 bases, with 15 bases remaining between them. The CDR3 runs to 15 residues. The germline V gene encodes CDR1 SEHNR and CDR2 FQNEAQ (reference sequence). CDR3 sequence reads: CASSSQRVGNNEQFF. CDR3 nucleotide sequence: TGTGCCAGCAGCTCCCAGCGGGTAGGAAACAATGAGCAGTTCTTC. Based on the CDR3 plus reference TRBV7-9 and TRBJ2-1, the full variable domain is DTGVSQNPRHKITKRGQNVTFRCDPISEHNRLYWYRQTLGQGPEFLTYFQNEAQLEKSRLLSDRFSAERPKGSFSTLEIQRTEQGDSAMYLCASSSQRVGNNEQFFGPGTRLTVL.

This clonotype has just one count. V usage is TRBV5-1 and J usage is TRBJ2-7; 11 bases agree with TRBD2. The CDR3 has 15 residues. Germline V lookup: CDR1 SGHRS, CDR2 YFSETQ. J gave up 3 bases and V 3 bases, and 5 bases lay outside the gene matches. The CDR3 is CASSWPLAGGYEQYF. Written as DNA, the CDR3 is TGCGCCAGCAGCTGGCCGCTAGCGGGAGGCTACGAGCAGTACTTC.

Only a few counts were recorded for this clonotype. The V gene is TRBV4-2, the J gene TRBJ1-2, with D possibly being TRBD1 (5 bases). This CDR3 is built from 13 residues. With 0 bases removed from V and 8 bases from J, the gap between germline ends came to 10 bases. The V gene's germline CDR1 is LGHNA and CDR2 YNFKEQ. As DNA, the CDR3 is TGTGCCAGCAGCCAAGATTCCAGGGTAGGCTACACCTTC. This codes for CASSQDSRVGYTF.

This chain links TRBV7-9 with TRBJ2-7; the D call may be TRBD1 or TRBD2 (5 bases each). Germline lookup yields CDR1 SEHNR and CDR2 FQNEAQ (reference sequence). This CDR3 is 14 amino acids long. V was trimmed by 8 bases and J by 5 bases, leaving 19 bases between them. The CDR3 sequence: CASGAPNEGNEQYF. For the CDR3, the DNA is TGTGCCAGCGGGGCCCCGAACGAGGGGAACGAGCAGTACTTC.

The gene calls are TRBV20-1 and TRBJ2-5; tentative D call: TRBD2 (5 bases). Per the germline V gene, CDR1 is DFQATT and CDR2 is SNEGSKA (reference sequence). The CDR3 is 15 amino acids. Trimming left V 3 bases short and J 5 bases short, with 19 bases between. The CDR3 protein is CSASPPLDIRETQYF. DNA for the CDR3: TGCAGTGCTAGCCCCCCACTAGACATACGGGAGACCCAGTACTTC.

This clonotype was detected a few times. J is TRBJ2-5 and V is TRBV20-1, with D possibly TRBD1 on 5 matching bases. V was trimmed by 0 bases and J by 5 bases, leaving 13 bases between them. Germline lookup yields CDR1 DFQATT and CDR2 SNEGSKA (reference sequence). The CDR3 has 14 residues. CDR3 DNA: TGCAGTGCTAGAGACAGGGTTTGGGGTGAGACCCAGTACTTC. It yields the protein CSARDRVWGETQYF.

The chain couples TRBV5-4 to TRBJ2-7; 7 positions agree with TRBD1. The CDR3 runs 13 residues. Germline V CDR1 and CDR2: SGHNT, YYREEE (reference sequence). Unmatched junction bases numbered 6, after V lost 4 bases and J lost 5 bases. The CDR3 nucleotides are TGTGCCAGCAGCCTCAGGGACAGTAACGAGCAGTACTTC. This sequence encodes CASSLRDSNEQYF.

With regard to this clonotype: A much larger clone differs from this one at a single base, so this may be a read error. The rearrangement links TRBV6-2 or TRBV6-3 to TRBJ2-1; the D gene could be TRBD1 or TRBD2 (5 bases each). Germline CDR1 and CDR2: MNHEY and SVGEGT. The CDR3 is 15 amino acids. Trimming cost V 8 bases and J 5 bases, with 19 bases left between them. In DNA, the CDR3 is TGTGCCAGCCGCCAAACCCCCGGGGCCCACAATGAGCAGTTCTTC. It specifies CASRQTPGAHNEQFF.

Ten or more counts support this clonotype. The chain uses TRBV12-3 or TRBV12-4 and TRBJ2-5; D is undetermined. The CDR3 has 11 amino acids. Trimming left V 3 bases short and J 4 bases short, with 3 bases between. This CDR3 reads CASSFVETQYF. The CDR3, as DNA: TGTGCCAGCAGTTTTGTAGAGACCCAGTACTTC.

The V gene is TRBV7-9, the J gene TRBJ2-3; D is undetermined. V was clipped by 6 bases and J by 6 bases, with 10 bases between them. Germline-derived CDR1 and CDR2 are SEHNR and FQNEAQ (reference sequence). This CDR3 comprises 12 residues. CDR3 sequence reads: CASRTLRDTQYF. The CDR3 DNA is TGTGCCAGCAGAACCCTTAGGGATACGCAGTATTTT.

Comments on this clonotype: A read error may explain this, as a much larger clone is one base away. The chain combines TRBV20-1 with TRBJ1-3; D is ambiguous. Germline-derived CDR1 and CDR2 are DFQATT and SNEGSKA (reference sequence). This CDR3 region has 13 residues. CDR3: CGAKWVSGNTIYF. The CDR3 nucleotides are TGCGGTGCTAAGTGGGTCTCTGGAAACACCATATATTTT.

The chain carries TRBV5-1 and TRBJ2-5, with D maybe TRBD1 (5 bases). Trimming pared 3 bases from V and 0 bases from J, leaving 9 bases between. This CDR3 has 14 amino acids. Germline V lookup: CDR1 SGHRS, CDR2 YFSETQ. The CDR3 spells CASSWSGNQETQYF. The CDR3, as DNA: TGCGCCAGCAGCTGGTCAGGGAACCAAGAGACCCAGTACTTC.

In its sample, this clonotype was seen a few times. The chain couples TRBV9 to TRBJ2-7; D is possibly TRBD1 or TRBD2 (5 bases each). The CDR3 is made up of 14 amino acids. The V gene lost 2 bases and the J gene lost 1 base, with 10 bases spanning the gap. Germline V gives CDR1 SGDLS, CDR2 YYNGEE. The CDR3 sequence is CASSVTGRSYEQYF. CDR3 bases: TGTGCCAGCAGCGTGACGGGGCGATCCTACGAGCAGTACTTC.

This clonotype was seen a handful of times. The CDR3 loop is CATSGPQSSYNSPLHF. CDR3 nucleotide sequence: TGTGCCACCAGCGGACCACAGAGCTCCTATAATTCACCCCTCCACTTT. The V gene is TRBV15, the J gene TRBJ1-6; no reliable D call. Germline V lookup: CDR1 LNHNV, CDR2 YYDKDF (reference sequence). CDR3 length equals 16 residues. V was pared by 5 bases and J by 0 bases, with 11 bases between.

This clonotype was counted between two and nine times. This chain links TRBV4-3 with TRBJ2-1, with 11 bases lining up with TRBD2. The CDR3 spans 16 residues. Trimming at V came to 5 bases and at J to 8 bases, leaving 11 bases not matched to a gene. CDR1 is LGHNA, CDR2 YSLEER, per germline. The CDR3 region is CASSVFGTSGWDEQFF. The CDR3, as DNA: TGCGCCAGCAGCGTTTTTGGGACTAGCGGATGGGATGAGCAGTTCTTC.

Many counts were recorded for this clonotype. The gene calls are TRBV5-5 and TRBJ2-1, with 7 bases fitting TRBD2. The germline V gene has CDR1 SGHKS and CDR2 YYEKEE (reference sequence). The CDR3 is 13 residues long. J lost 3 bases, V lost 4 bases, and 1 base had no gene match. CDR3 bases: TGTGCCAGCAGCCGGGGGGACTACAATGAGCAGTTCTTC. This sequence encodes CASSRGDYNEQFF.

This chain joins TRBV2 and TRBJ1-6; TRBD1 aligns across 9 bases. Per the germline V gene, CDR1 is SNHLY and CDR2 is FYNNEI. The CDR3 totals 17 residues. Losses at the gene ends were 8 bases for V and 0 bases for J; bases not matched to a gene: 8. The CDR3 here is CASGGDRASSYNSPLHF. In DNA, the CDR3 is TGTGCCAGCGGGGGGGACAGGGCCAGCTCCTATAATTCACCCCTCCACTTT.

This clonotype has just a few counts. V usage is TRBV10-3 and J usage is TRBJ2-1; 13 bases agree with TRBD2. Unmatched junction bases numbered 10, after V lost 8 bases and J lost 0 bases. CDR1 ENHRY and CDR2 SYGVKD come from the germline V gene. This CDR3 spans 18 amino acids. CDR3 sequence: CAIQLTSGGASSYNEQFF. CDR3 nucleotide sequence: TGTGCCATCCAGTTAACTAGCGGGGGGGCGAGCTCCTACAATGAGCAGTTCTTC.

This clonotype has more than one count but fewer than ten. The gene calls are TRBV6-5 and TRBJ2-7, with 8 nucleotides matching TRBD1. Germline V gene lookup returns CDR1 MNHEY and CDR2 SVGAGI. This CDR3 has 16 amino acids. The V gene end was trimmed by 2 bases and the J gene end by 2 bases; junction bases not matched to a gene: 8. In DNA form, the CDR3 reads TGTGCCAGCAGTTACCTTTATTCACAGGGGGCCTACGAGCAGTACTTC. Translation gives CASSYLYSQGAYEQYF.

V usage is TRBV11-1 and J usage is TRBJ2-4; TRBD2 might be the D (6 bases). The CDR3 consists of 14 residues. From germline, CDR1 is SGHAT and CDR2 FQDESV (reference sequence). The germline V and J ends were trimmed by 4 bases and 7 bases, with 14 bases remaining between them. CDR3 loop: CASSSRGAGNIQYF. CDR3 DNA: TGTGCCAGCAGCTCGCGGGGCGCAGGCAACATTCAGTACTTC.

This clonotype has a handful of counts. The genes are TRBV12-3 or TRBV12-4 and TRBJ2-7; tentative D call: TRBD1 (5 bases). V lost 4 bases and J 2 bases, leaving 15 bases between the germline ends. The CDR3 is 15 residues long. The CDR3, as DNA: TGTGCCAGCAGTTCCCGAGTAGGGGTGGCCTACGAGCAGTACTTC. Its protein product is CASSSRVGVAYEQYF.

This clonotype has ten or more counts. The chain combines TRBV7-2 with TRBJ2-2; 10 positions match TRBD2. The CDR3 runs 16 residues. Germline CDR1 and CDR2: SGHTA and FQGNSA. V trimming: 3 bases; J trimming: 4 bases; junction bases outside the gene matches: 5. The CDR3 protein is CASSLGLALVTGELFF. As DNA, the CDR3 is TGTGCCAGCAGCTTGGGACTAGCGCTCGTCACCGGGGAGCTGTTTTTT.

The chain is built from TRBV12-3 or TRBV12-4 and TRBJ2-1; 13 nucleotides line up with TRBD2. This CDR3 is 16 amino acids long. Trimming took 8 bases from V and 0 from J; bases not matched to a gene: 4. CDR3: CASVTSGGISYNEQFF. The CDR3 nucleotides read TGTGCCAGCGTGACTAGCGGGGGGATCTCCTACAATGAGCAGTTCTTC.

The chain employs TRBV10-3 and TRBJ2-3, with D perhaps TRBD2 (6 bases). Between the trimmed V and J ends, which lost 8 bases and 0 bases, there was a span of 12 bases. The CDR3 contains 14 residues. The germline gives CDR1 ENHRY, CDR2 SYGVKD. The CDR3 loop reads CAIEPGLSTDTQYF. The CDR3, as DNA: TGTGCCATCGAACCGGGACTCAGCACAGATACGCAGTATTTT.